This TCR beta chain was captured by sequencing in a study of CD8+CD57+ T cells in acquired aplastic anemia. Note on this clonotype: The antigen remains undetermined.

The patients chosen for sequencing had shown expansion of CD8+CD57+ cells (detected by flow cytometry). The blood sampling took place in patients who had so far received no therapy. Template material for TCR beta VDJ and CDR3 profiling consisted of genomic DNA. TCRdb re-called the reads through MiXCR, storing one row per CDR3 protein. The sample yields about 120,000 distinct CDR3 sequences, less than 50% seen once. The germline CDR1 and CDR2 sequences are WSHSY and SAAADI. Trimming removed 5 bases at V and 1 base at J, with 6 bases between. The CDR3 length is 12 residues. General study results and limits: Patients and controls turned out to have roughly 31 CD8+ CDR3 sequences in common. Controls and patients did not differ significantly in CD8+ Simpson's diversity.

Sequenced sample: sorted CD4+, CD8+, or CD8+CD57+ T cells (not recorded which) from PBMCs. This receptor was obtained from a human donor with aplastic anemia. The chain combines TRBV10-2 with TRBJ2-7; D unresolved. In DNA, the CDR3 is TGCGCCAGCAGTCCAGATTCCTACGAGCAGTACTTC. Translation gives CASSPDSYEQYF.